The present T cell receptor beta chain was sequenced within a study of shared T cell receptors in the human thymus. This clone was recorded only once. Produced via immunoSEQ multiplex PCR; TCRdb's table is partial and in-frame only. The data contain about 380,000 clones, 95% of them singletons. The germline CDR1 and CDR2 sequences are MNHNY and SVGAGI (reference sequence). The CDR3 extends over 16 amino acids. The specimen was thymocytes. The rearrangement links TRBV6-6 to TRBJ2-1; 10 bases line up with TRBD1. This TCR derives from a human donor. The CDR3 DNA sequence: TGTGCTTCCAGCAGGCCTGGCCGGACAGGGGGCAATGAGCAGTTCTTC. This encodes CASSRPGRTGGNEQFF.